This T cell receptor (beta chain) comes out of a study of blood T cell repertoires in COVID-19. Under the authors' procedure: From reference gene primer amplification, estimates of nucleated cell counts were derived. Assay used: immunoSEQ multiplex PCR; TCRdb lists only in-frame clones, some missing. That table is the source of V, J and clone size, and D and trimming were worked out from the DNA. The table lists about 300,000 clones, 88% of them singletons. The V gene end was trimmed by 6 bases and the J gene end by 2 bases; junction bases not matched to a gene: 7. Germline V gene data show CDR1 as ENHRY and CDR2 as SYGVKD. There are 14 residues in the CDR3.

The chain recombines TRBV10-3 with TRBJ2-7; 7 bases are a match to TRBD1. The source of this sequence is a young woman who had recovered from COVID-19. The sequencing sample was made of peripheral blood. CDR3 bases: TGTGCCATCAGCATGGGACAGCTGACCTACGAGCAGTACTTC. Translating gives CAISMGQLTYEQYF.